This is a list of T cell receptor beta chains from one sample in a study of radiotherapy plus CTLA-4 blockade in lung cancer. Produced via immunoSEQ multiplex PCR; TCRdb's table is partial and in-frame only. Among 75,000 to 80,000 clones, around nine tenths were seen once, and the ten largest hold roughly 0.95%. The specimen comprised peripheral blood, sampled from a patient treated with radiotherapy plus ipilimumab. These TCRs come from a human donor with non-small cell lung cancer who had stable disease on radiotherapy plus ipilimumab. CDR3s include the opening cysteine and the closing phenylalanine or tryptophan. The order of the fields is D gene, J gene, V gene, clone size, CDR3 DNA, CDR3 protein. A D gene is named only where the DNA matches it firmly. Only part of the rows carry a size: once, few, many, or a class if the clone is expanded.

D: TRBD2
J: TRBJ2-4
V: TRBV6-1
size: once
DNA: TGTGCCAGCAGCTCCGGGACTATAGCGGGGGGTTTTCAGTACTTC
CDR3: CASSSGTIAGGFQYF

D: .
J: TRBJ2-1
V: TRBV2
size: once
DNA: TGTGCCAGCAGCCGGAGCTCCTACAATGAGCAGTTCTTC
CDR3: CASSRSSYNEQFF

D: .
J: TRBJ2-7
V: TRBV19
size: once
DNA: TGTGCCAGTAGTATATCGGGGATCTACGAGCAGTACTTC
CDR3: CASSISGIYEQYF

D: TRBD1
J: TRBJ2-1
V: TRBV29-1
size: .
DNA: TGCAGCGTACGACAGGGAATGGGGGAGCAGTTCTTC
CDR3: CSVRQGMGEQFF

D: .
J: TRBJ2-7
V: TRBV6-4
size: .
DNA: TGTGCCAGCAGGTCGGTCATAGCGTCCGGGCAGTACTTC
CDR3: CASRSVIASGQYF

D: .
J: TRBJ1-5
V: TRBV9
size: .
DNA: TGTGCCAGCAGCGTAACTGACAATCAGCCCCAGCATTTT
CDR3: CASSVTDNQPQHF

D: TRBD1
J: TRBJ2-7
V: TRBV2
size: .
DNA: TGTGCCAGCAGGTCGACAGGGTCGGTGCAGTACTTC
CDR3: CASRSTGSVQYF

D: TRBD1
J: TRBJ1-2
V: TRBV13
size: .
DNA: TGTGCCAGCAGCTTAGTACAGGGGACTCGTGGCTACACCTTC
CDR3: CASSLVQGTRGYTF

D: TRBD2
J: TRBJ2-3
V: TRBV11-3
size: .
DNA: TGTGCCAGCAGCGCGCCGGGGACTAGCGGGGGGGGCCACCCAGATACGCAGTATTTT
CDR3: CASSAPGTSGGGHPDTQYF

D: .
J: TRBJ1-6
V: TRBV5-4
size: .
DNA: TGTGCCAGCAGCACTTCAGCAGGGACATGGAATTCACCCCTCCACTTT
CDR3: CASSTSAGTWNSPLHF

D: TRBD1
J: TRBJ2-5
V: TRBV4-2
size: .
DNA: TGTGCCAGCAGCCAAGGATTTTCGGACAGGGAAGAGACCCAGTACTTC
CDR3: CASSQGFSDREETQYF

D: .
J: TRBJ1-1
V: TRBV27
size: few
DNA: TGTGCCAGCAGTTCGGGGGGCCTAAAAGCTTTCTTT
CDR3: CASSSGGLKAFF

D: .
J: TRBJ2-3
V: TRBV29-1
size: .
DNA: TGCAGCGCTGCAACAGGGACTCATAGCACAGATACGCAGTATTTT
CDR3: CSAATGTHSTDTQYF

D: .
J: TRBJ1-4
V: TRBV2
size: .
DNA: TGTGCCAGCAGTGAATGGCGGAAGGATTTTGAAAAACTGTTTTTT
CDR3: CASSEWRKDFEKLFF

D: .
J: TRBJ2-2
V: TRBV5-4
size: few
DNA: TGTGCCAGCAGCTCCTTCGGCACCGGGGAGCTGTTTTTT
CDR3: CASSSFGTGELFF

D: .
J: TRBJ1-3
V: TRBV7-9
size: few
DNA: TGTGCCAGCAGCTTCAGGCAGGGGACCCGAAACACCATATATTTT
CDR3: CASSFRQGTRNTIYF

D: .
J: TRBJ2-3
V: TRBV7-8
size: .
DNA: TGTGCCAGCAGCCCCTGGCCGGAGCCATACACAGATACGCAGTATTTT
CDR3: CASSPWPEPYTDTQYF

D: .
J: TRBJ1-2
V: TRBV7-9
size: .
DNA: TGTGCCAGCAGCTTAGAGGCAGGCTATGGCTACACCTTC
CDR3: CASSLEAGYGYTF

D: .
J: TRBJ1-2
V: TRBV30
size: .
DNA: TGTGCCTGGAGTGTAACAGGATCCTATGGCTACACCTTC
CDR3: CAWSVTGSYGYTF

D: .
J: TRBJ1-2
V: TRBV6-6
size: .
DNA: TGTGCCAGCAGTCCGACAGAGAACTATGGCTACACCTTC
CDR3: CASSPTENYGYTF